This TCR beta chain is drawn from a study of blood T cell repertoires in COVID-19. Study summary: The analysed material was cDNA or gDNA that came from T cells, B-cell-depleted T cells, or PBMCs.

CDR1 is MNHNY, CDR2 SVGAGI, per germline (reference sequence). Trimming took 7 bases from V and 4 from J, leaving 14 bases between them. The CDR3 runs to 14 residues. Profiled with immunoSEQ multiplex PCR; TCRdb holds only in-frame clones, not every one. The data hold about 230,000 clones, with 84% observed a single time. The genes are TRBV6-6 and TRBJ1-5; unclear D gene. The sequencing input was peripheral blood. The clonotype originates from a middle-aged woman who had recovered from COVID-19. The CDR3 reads CASMGGMGNQPQHF. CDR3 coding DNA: TGTGCCAGCATGGGAGGGATGGGGAATCAGCCCCAGCATTTT.